The subject of this entry is one TCR beta chain. The antigen remains unidentified. In total, each donor contributed a single heparinised blood draw that averaged roughly 100 mL. These data are taken from a study of beta chain features in type 1 diabetes. Broader study findings: Moderately but significantly shorter TCRB CDR3s were found in Type 1 diabetes patients in all four CD4+ subsets. Type 1 diabetes patients showed fewer insertions and more deletions at VDJ junctions.

The CDR3 is made up of 15 amino acids. V trimming: 5 bases; J trimming: 7 bases; junction bases outside the gene matches: 9. Germline-derived CDR1 and CDR2 are MDHEN and SYDVKM. Expressed TCRB transcripts were sequenced after all isolated RNA was converted to cDNA. Sequencing of naive, central memory and regulatory T cell samples gave an average of around 4 million reads. Sequenced by immunoSEQ multiplex PCR; TCRdb stores in-frame clones only, minus some. The data contain hundreds of thousands of clones, roughly 13% of them singletons. Material for sequencing was naive CD4+ T cells from blood. V gene TRBV28 combines with J gene TRBJ1-5; 9 bases align to TRBD1. This sequence was found in a man between 18 and 29 years old with type 1 diabetes. In DNA, the CDR3 is TGTGCCAGCAGTGAACAGGGGGCGCTTAGACAGCCCCAGCATTTT. This translates into CASSEQGALRQPQHF.